This T cell receptor beta chain was captured by sequencing in a study of Ad26.COV2.S vaccination and SARS-CoV-2 variants. Overall study: Participants got Ad26.COV2.S intramuscularly, once or twice 56 days apart.

Comments on this clone: Its antigen is not known.

Treatment here: roughly 19 received Ad26.COV2.S at low or high dose, single or two shots; roughly five received placebo; per-sample allocation not given. The samples date from day 63 after the first vaccine or placebo injection. Donation was by an adult aged 18-55 years who was in Boston. Study-level results: It is possible that the TCR breadth and depth analyses underestimated the total T cell responses.

Sequenced by immunoSEQ multiplex PCR; TCRdb stores in-frame clones only, minus some. In the table there are 440,000 or so clones, 90% of which are singletons. Germline values: CDR1 SEHNR, CDR2 FQNEAQ (reference sequence). This CDR3 region has 15 residues. Trimming cost V 3 bases and J 5 bases, with 13 bases left between them. This clonotype originated in a person between 18 and 65 years old who received the Ad26.COV2.S COVID-19 vaccine or a placebo. This rearrangement joins TRBV7-9 to TRBJ1-4; D is perhaps TRBD1 (6 bases). The source material was peripheral blood, sampled in a trial of Ad26.COV2.S vaccine versus placebo. This CDR3 reads CASSLGGGENEKLFF. In DNA, the CDR3 is TGTGCCAGCAGCTTGGGAGGGGGTGAGAATGAAAAACTGTTTTTT.